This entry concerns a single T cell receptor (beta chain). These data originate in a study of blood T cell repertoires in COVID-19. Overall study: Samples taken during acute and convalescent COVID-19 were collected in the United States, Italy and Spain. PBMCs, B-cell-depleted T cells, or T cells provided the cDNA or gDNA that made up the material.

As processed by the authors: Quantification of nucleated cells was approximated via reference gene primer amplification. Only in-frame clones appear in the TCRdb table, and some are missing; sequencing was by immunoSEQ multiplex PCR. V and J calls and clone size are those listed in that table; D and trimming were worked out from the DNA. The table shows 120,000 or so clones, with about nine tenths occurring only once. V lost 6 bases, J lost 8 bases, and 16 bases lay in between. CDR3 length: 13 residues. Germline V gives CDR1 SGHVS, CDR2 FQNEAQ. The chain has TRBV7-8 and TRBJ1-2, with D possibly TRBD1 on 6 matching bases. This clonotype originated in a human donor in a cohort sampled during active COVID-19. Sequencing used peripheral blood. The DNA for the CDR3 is TGTGCCAGCAGTAAGACAGGTCGCGGGGGCTACACCTTC. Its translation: CASSKTGRGGYTF.